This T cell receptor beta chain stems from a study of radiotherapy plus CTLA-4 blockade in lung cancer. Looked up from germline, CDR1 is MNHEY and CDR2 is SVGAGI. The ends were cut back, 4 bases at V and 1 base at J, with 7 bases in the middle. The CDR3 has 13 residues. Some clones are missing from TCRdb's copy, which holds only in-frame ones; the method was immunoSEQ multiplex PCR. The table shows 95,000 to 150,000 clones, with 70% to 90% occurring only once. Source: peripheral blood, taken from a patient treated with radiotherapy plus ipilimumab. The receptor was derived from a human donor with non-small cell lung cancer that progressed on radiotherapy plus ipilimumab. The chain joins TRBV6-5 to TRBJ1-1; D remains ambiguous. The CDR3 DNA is TGTGCCAGCAGTTCCCCAGCGAACACTGAAGCTTTCTTT. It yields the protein CASSSPANTEAFF.